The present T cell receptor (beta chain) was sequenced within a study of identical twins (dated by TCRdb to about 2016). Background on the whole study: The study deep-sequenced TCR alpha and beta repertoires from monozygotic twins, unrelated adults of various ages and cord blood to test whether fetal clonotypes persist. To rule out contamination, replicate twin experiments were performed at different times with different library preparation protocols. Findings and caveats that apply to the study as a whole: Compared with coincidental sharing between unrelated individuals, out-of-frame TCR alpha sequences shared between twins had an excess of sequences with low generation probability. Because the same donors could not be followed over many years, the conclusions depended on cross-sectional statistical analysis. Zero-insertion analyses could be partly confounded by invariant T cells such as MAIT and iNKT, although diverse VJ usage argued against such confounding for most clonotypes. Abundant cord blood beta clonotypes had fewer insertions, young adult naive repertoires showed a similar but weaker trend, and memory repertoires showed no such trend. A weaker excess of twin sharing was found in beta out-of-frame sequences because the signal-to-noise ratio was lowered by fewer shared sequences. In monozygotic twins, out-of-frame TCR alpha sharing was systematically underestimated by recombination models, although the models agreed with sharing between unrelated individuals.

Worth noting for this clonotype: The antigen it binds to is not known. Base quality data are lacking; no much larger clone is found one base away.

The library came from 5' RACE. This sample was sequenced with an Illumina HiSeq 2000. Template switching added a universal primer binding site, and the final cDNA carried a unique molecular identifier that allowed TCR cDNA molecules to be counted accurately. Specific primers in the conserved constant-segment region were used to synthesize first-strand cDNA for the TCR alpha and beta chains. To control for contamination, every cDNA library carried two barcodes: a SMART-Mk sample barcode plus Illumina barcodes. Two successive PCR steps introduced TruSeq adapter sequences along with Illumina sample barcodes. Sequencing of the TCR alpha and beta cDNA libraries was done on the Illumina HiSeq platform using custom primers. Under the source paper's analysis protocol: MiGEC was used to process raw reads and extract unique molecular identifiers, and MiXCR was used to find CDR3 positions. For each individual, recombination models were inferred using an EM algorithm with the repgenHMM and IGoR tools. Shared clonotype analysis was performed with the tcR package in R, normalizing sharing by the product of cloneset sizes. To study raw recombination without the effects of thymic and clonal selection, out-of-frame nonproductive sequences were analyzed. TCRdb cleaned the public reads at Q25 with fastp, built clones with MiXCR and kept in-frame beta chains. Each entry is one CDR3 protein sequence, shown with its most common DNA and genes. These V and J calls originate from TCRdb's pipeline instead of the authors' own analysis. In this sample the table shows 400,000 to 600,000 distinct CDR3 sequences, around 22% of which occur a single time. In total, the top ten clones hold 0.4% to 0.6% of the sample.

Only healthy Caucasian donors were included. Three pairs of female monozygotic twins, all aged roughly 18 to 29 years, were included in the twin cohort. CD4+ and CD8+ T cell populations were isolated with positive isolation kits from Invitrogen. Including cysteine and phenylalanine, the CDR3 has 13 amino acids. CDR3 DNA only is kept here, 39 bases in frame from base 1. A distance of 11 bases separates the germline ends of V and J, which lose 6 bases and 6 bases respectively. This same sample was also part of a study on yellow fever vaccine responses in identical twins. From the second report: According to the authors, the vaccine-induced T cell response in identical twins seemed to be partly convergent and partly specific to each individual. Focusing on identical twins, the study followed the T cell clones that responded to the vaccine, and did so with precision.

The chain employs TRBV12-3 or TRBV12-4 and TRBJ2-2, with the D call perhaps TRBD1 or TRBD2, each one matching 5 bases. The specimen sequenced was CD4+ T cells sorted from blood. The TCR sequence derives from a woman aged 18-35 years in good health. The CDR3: CASSSGLPGELFF. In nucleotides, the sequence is TGTGCCAGCAGCTCGGGGCTCCCCGGGGAGCTGTTTTTT.